The sequence of this TCR beta chain was determined in a study of blood T cells in healthy people across ages. Broader study findings: Unknown CMV status may confound age-related changes in expanded clones.

Germline loops: CDR1 MNHEY, CDR2 SMNVEV (reference sequence). This CDR3 comprises 16 residues. V shed 2 bases and J shed 8 bases, with 21 bases lying between them. Primers used in a second PCR of about 6 to 11 cycles were a sample-barcoded 5' primer and a J-beta primer mix. MiXCR, applied by TCRdb to the 5' RACE reads, yields one record per CDR3 protein. This sample yields just under 750,000 distinct CDR3 sequences, of which about 20% are seen a single time; roughly 22% belongs to the top ten. This clonotype was observed a handful of times. The antigen remains unidentified. The chain combines TRBV27 with TRBJ1-2; possibly TRBD1 for D (5 bases). This clonotype was sampled from a man in his 70s in good health. The sequenced sample consisted of blood. The chain's CDR3 is CASSLTGNPQGRGYTF. CDR3 nucleotide sequence: TGTGCCAGCAGTTTAACCGGGAATCCCCAGGGCAGGGGCTACACCTTC.